The sequence of this T cell receptor (beta chain) was determined in a study of identical twins listed by TCRdb under 2016. The study in broad terms: The study deep-sequenced TCR alpha and beta repertoires from monozygotic twins, unrelated adults of various ages and cord blood to test whether fetal clonotypes persist. Replicate twin experiments were performed at different times using different library preparation protocols to rule out contamination.

Taken from cysteine to phenylalanine, the CDR3 has 13 residues. The kept DNA is CDR3 alone, 39 bases in frame from the first base. In the germline V gene (reference sequence), CDR1 corresponds to SSHAT and CDR2 to FNYEAQ. Libraries came from 5' RACE. TCRdb shows the sequencer as Illumina HiSeq 2000. A universal primer binding site was introduced by template switching, and a unique molecular identifier was present in the final cDNA, enabling accurate counting of TCR cDNA molecules. First-strand cDNA for TCR alpha and beta chains was synthesized from specific primers in the conserved constant-segment region. To control for contamination, every cDNA library carried two barcodes: a SMART-Mk sample barcode plus Illumina barcodes. TruSeq adapter sequences, together with Illumina sample barcodes, were added in two successive PCR steps. The Illumina HiSeq platform was used with custom primers to sequence TCR alpha and beta cDNA libraries. The original methods were these. MiGEC was used to process raw reads and extract unique molecular identifiers, and MiXCR was used to find CDR3 positions. For each individual, recombination models were inferred using an EM algorithm with the repgenHMM and IGoR tools. Shared clonotypes were analyzed with the tcR package in R, and sharing was normalized by the product of cloneset sizes. To study raw recombination without the effects of thymic and clonal selection, out-of-frame nonproductive sequences were analyzed. TCRdb reworked the public reads: Q25 trimming with fastp, MiXCR clone assembly, productive beta chains retained. Each entry merges the rows of one CDR3 protein and shows their most common DNA and genes. The V and J calls reflect TCRdb's pipeline rather than the authors' work. In this sample the table shows 570,000 or so distinct CDR3 sequences, around 9.6% of which occur a single time. The ten most abundant clones make up approximately 3% of the sample.

As for this clonotype: Which antigen it targets is not known. Germline and junction disagree at one end, which may indicate a read error.

Points the paper makes about the study in general: Because the same donors could not be followed over many years, the conclusions relied on cross-sectional statistical analysis. Recombination models systematically underestimated out-of-frame TCR alpha sharing in monozygotic twins but agreed with sharing between unrelated individuals. Zero-insertion analyses could be partly confounded by invariant T cells such as MAIT and iNKT, though diverse VJ usage argued against such confounding for most clonotypes. In beta out-of-frame sequences, excess twin sharing was weaker, because having fewer shared sequences lowered the signal-to-noise ratio. Out-of-frame TCR alpha sequences shared between twins showed an excess of low generation-probability sequences compared with coincidental sharing between unrelated individuals. Abundant cord blood beta clonotypes carried fewer insertions; young adult naive repertoires showed a weaker similar trend, while memory repertoires showed none.

Only healthy Caucasian donors were included. Three pairs of female monozygotic twins, all aged about 18 to 29 years, made up the twin cohort. Peripheral blood mononuclear cells were used as the source from which RNA for TCR libraries was isolated. This same sample was also taken into another study, of yellow fever vaccine responses in identical twins. The second study's authors report: According to the authors, the vaccine-induced T cell response in identical twins seemed to be partly convergent and partly specific to each individual. Focusing on identical twins, the study followed the T cell clones that responded to the vaccine, and did so with precision.

This clonotype originated in a woman aged 18-29 years in good health. The sequencing input was PBMCs. In this chain, TRBV7-7 is recombined with TRBJ2-2; the D gene lacks a confident call. The CDR3 sequence is CASSFEWDGELFF. In nucleotide form, the sequence is TGTGCTAGCAGCTTTGAGTGGGACGGGGAGCTGTTTTTT.